The 25 T cell receptor beta chains below were found in one sample sequenced in a study of blood T cell repertoires in COVID-19. Repertoires were generated with immunoSEQ multiplex PCR, while TCRdb's copy carries only in-frame clones and drops some. The table shows tens of thousands of clones, with over 75% occurring only once. Sequencing was carried out using peripheral blood. These receptor sequences come from a woman older than 75 with active or convalescent COVID-19.

V gene TRBV27 combines with J gene TRBJ2-2, with a possible D match to TRBD1 (6 bases). The V gene's germline CDR1 is MNHEY and CDR2 SMNVEV (reference sequence). CDR3 length: 15 amino acids. V was pared by 3 bases and J by 5 bases, with 13 bases between. CDR3 residues: CASSFGRGRTGELFF. The CDR3 bases are TGTGCCAGCAGTTTCGGCAGGGGTAGGACCGGGGAGCTGTTTTTT.

This chain uses TRBV15 with TRBJ2-3; 10 nucleotides match TRBD1. V shed 9 bases, J shed 6 bases, and the junction held 12 bases outside the gene matches. Per the germline V gene, CDR1 is LNHNV and CDR2 is YYDKDF (reference sequence). This CDR3 comprises 15 residues. The CDR3 bases are TGTGCCACTTGCCGTAGTGGGACAGGGGCCGATACGCAGTATTTT. Its protein product is CATCRSGTGADTQYF. The full variable domain, in which reference TRBV15 and TRBJ2-3 provide the parts outside the CDR3, is DAMVIQNPRYQVTQFGKPVTLSCSQTLNHNVMYWYQQKSSQAPKLLFHYYDKDFNNEADTPDNFQSRRPNTSFCFLDIRSPGLGDTAMYLCATCRSGTGADTQYFGPGTRLTVL.

This chain joins TRBV5-1 and TRBJ2-3; TRBD2 aligns across 15 bases. The germline V gene has CDR1 SGHRS and CDR2 YFSETQ. The CDR3 runs to 17 residues. V was pared by 4 bases and J by 5 bases, with 8 bases of the junction left unmatched. CDR3: CASSGLGLAGGGDTQYF. Written as DNA, the CDR3 is TGCGCCAGCAGCGGTTTGGGACTAGCGGGGGGTGGAGATACGCAGTATTTT.

For the CDR3, the DNA is TGTGCCAGCAGCAAAGCGTCAGCGCCCATCGGGGAGCTGTTTTTT. Its translation: CASSKASAPIGELFF. The chain links TRBV21-1 to TRBJ2-2; the table's D call, TRBD2, was not checked against the DNA. TRBV21-1 is noted as a pseudogene. There are 15 residues in the CDR3.

Worth noting for this clone: This CDR3 is also generated by other DNA sequences in the sample. V is TRBV20-1 and J is TRBJ2-7; D is unclear. The V and J ends lost 3 bases and 2 bases respectively, with 5 bases between them. Germline V gives CDR1 DFQATT, CDR2 SNEGSKA (reference sequence). The CDR3 consists of 11 residues. The CDR3 DNA follows: TGCAGTGCTAGGAGTACCTACGAGCAGTACTTC. Translating gives CSARSTYEQYF.

The rearrangement uses TRBV19 and TRBJ1-4, with no clear D. V lost 7 bases to trimming and J lost 10 bases, with 7 bases between them. Germline CDR1 and CDR2: LNHDA and SQIVND (reference sequence). This CDR3 has 10 amino acids. The CDR3 sequence: CASKEGKLFF. The CDR3 bases are TGTGCCAGTAAGGAGGGAAAACTGTTTTTT.

The chain has TRBV30 and TRBJ1-3, with no clear D. The germline V gene has CDR1 GTSNPN and CDR2 SVGIG (reference sequence). CDR3 length: 12 amino acids. Trimming removed 5 bases from V and 1 base from J, with 6 bases in between. The CDR3 reads CAWDISGNTIYF. The CDR3 coding sequence is TGTGCCTGGGACATATCTGGAAACACCATATATTTT.

The V and J genes are TRBV10-1 and TRBJ1-3, with a possible D match to TRBD1 (6 bases). The V gene's germline CDR1 is WNHNN and CDR2 SYGVQD (reference sequence). Trimming stripped 6 bases from V and 2 bases from J, with 14 bases between. This CDR3 is built from 15 residues. CDR3 coding DNA: TGCGCCAGCAGCCGGACAGCAAACCCTGGAAACACCATATATTTT. It specifies CASSRTANPGNTIYF.

The chain is built from TRBV27 and TRBJ2-7; 10 nucleotides align to TRBD2. The V gene end was trimmed by 6 bases and the J gene end by 3 bases; junction bases not matched to a gene: 11. The CDR3 contains 16 residues. Germline CDR1 and CDR2: MNHEY and SMNVEV (reference sequence). The CDR3 DNA reads TGTGCCAGCAGCCCCAGGGGAAGCGGGGGGGGCTACGAGCAGTACTTC. Translated, it gives CASSPRGSGGGYEQYF.

The chain couples TRBV21-1 to TRBJ1-1; the tabulated D call, TRBD1, remains unverified against the DNA. TRBV21-1 is an annotated pseudogene. CDR3 length equals 12 residues. CDR3 amino acids: CASSTTDTEAFF. As DNA, the CDR3 is TGTGCCAGCAGCACTACAGACACTGAAGCTTTCTTT.

V usage is TRBV6-5 and J usage is TRBJ1-4, with D perhaps TRBD1 (5 bases). V was pared by 6 bases and J by 7 bases, with 12 bases between. Germline CDR1 and CDR2: MNHEY and SVGAGI. The CDR3 sequence is 13 residues long. CDR3 sequence reads: CASRIVGGEKLFF. In DNA form, the CDR3 reads TGTGCCAGCAGGATCGTGGGGGGTGAAAAACTGTTTTTT.

This rearrangement joins TRBV2 to TRBJ2-3; 11 nucleotides align to TRBD1. CDR1 SNHLY and CDR2 FYNNEI come from the germline V gene. J was trimmed by 1 base and V by 6 bases; bases with no gene match: 9. The CDR3 consists of 17 residues. DNA of the CDR3: TGTGCCAGCAGACAAGGACAGGGGGCTGGGCGCACAGATACGCAGTATTTT. Amino acid sequence: CASRQGQGAGRTDTQYF.

This chain links TRBV7-2 with TRBJ2-5; D ambiguous. This CDR3 comprises 15 residues. V lost 1 base to trimming and J lost 2 bases, with 11 bases between them. Germline CDR1 reads SGHTA; CDR2 reads FQGNSA. The CDR3 nucleotides read TGTGCCAGCAGCTTAGATGGCAGGCGACAAGAGACCCAGTACTTC. It encodes CASSLDGRRQETQYF.

The V and J genes are TRBV9 and TRBJ2-1; 8 bases align to TRBD2. The V gene end was trimmed by 0 bases and the J gene end by 4 bases; junction bases not matched to a gene: 9. This CDR3 region has 17 residues. Germline V lookup: CDR1 SGDLS, CDR2 YYNGEE. For the CDR3, the DNA is TGTGCCAGCAGCGTAGAACTCAGCGGGGGATTTTACAATGAGCAGTTCTTC. Protein sequence: CASSVELSGGFYNEQFF.

V gene TRBV5-3 combines with J gene TRBJ2-7, with TRBD2 matching over 13 bases. TRBV5-3 is sorted into the ORF group, with uncertain function. The CDR3 is made up of 16 amino acids. V dropped 4 bases and J dropped 4; count of bases not matched to a gene: 8. This CDR3 is CARSPGLAGDRYEQYF. CDR3 in DNA: TGTGCCAGAAGCCCCGGACTAGCGGGGGACCGTTACGAGCAGTACTTC.

In DNA, the CDR3 is TGTGCCAGCAGCCAAGACAGGGGGAAGAACACCGGGGAGCTGTTTTTT. Translated, it gives CASSQDRGKNTGELFF. The chain combines TRBV3-1 (or the pseudogene TRBV3-2) with TRBJ2-2, with 7 bases aligning to TRBD1. This CDR3 has 16 residues. With 0 bases clipped from V and 1 base from J, the junction kept 2 bases outside the gene matches. The germline V gene has CDR1 LGHDT and CDR2 YNNKEL (reference sequence).

The chain combines TRBV18 with TRBJ1-5; D remains ambiguous. The germline V gene has CDR1 KGHSH and CDR2 LQKENI. This CDR3 has 13 residues. Trimming pared 2 bases from V and 7 bases from J, leaving 9 bases between. In nucleotides, the CDR3 is TGTGCCAGCTCACCAGAGGAGCGACAGCCCCAGCATTTT. Translated: CASSPEERQPQHF.

The V and J genes are TRBV2 and TRBJ1-1; weak D call: TRBD1 (6 bases). V shed 6 bases and J shed 4 bases, with 12 bases lying between them. This CDR3 comprises 13 residues. Germline loops: CDR1 SNHLY, CDR2 FYNNEI. CDR3 coding DNA: TGTGCCAGCAGCGGGGAGGGGGTCACTGAAGCTTTCTTT. As protein: CASSGEGVTEAFF.

This rearrangement joins TRBV7-2 to TRBJ2-7; possible D gene TRBD1, 6 bases. Germline V gene data show CDR1 as SGHTA and CDR2 as FQGNSA. The CDR3 runs to 13 residues. V was pared by 5 bases and J by 6 bases, with 14 bases between. CDR3 residues: CASSPLLGAEQYF. The CDR3, as DNA: TGTGCCAGCAGCCCACTTTTGGGGGCCGAGCAGTACTTC.

The gene calls are TRBV7-2 and TRBJ1-3, with 10 nucleotides matching TRBD1. V lost 3 bases and J lost 4; bases outside the gene matches: 0. The CDR3 is 14 residues long. Germline CDR1 SGHTA, CDR2 FQGNSA. In nucleotides, the CDR3 is TGTGCCAGCAGCTTGACAGGGGGCGGAAACACCATATATTTT. It encodes CASSLTGGGNTIYF.

The chain uses TRBV11-2 and TRBJ1-1, with no clear D. The CDR3 has 14 residues. The ends were cut back, 4 bases at V and 3 bases at J, with 12 bases in the middle. Germline lookup yields CDR1 SGHAT and CDR2 FQNNGV. Here the CDR3 reads CASSSLTKYTEAFF. The CDR3 coding sequence is TGTGCCAGCAGCTCACTAACGAAGTACACTGAAGCTTTCTTT. The complete variable domain, with remaining parts taken from reference TRBV11-2 and TRBJ1-1, reads EAGVAQSPRYKIIEKRQSVAFWCNPISGHATLYWYQQILGQGPKLLIQFQNNGVVDDSQLPKDRFSAERLKGVDSTLKIQPAKLEDSAVYLCASSSLTKYTEAFFGQGTRLTVV.

This chain uses TRBV14 with TRBJ2-4; D not certain. Germline loops: CDR1 SGHDN, CDR2 FVKESK. V was cut by 1 base and J by 3 bases, with 10 bases left in between. The CDR3 is 15 amino acids. The chain's CDR3 is CASSQVLYGKNIQYF. CDR3 nucleotides: TGTGCCAGCAGCCAAGTCTTATACGGCAAAAACATTCAGTACTTC.

The chain joins TRBV7-3 to TRBJ2-5, with 12 bases identical to TRBD1. Germline CDR1 and CDR2: SGHTA and FQGTGA. This CDR3 has 15 residues. V lost 2 bases and J lost 5; bases outside the gene matches: 3. CDR3 protein: CASSLGTGGFETQYF. CDR3 sequence (DNA): TGTGCCAGCAGCTTAGGGACAGGGGGCTTTGAGACCCAGTACTTC.

This rearrangement joins TRBV5-1 to TRBJ1-2; no clear D gene. The germline V and J ends were trimmed by 4 bases and 4 bases, with 17 bases remaining between them. Germline V gene data show CDR1 as SGHRS and CDR2 as YFSETQ. CDR3 length: 15 residues. The CDR3 coding sequence is TGCGCCAGCAGCGGCGGGGTCCGGGAGGCCTATGGCTACACCTTC. As protein: CASSGGVREAYGYTF.

This chain joins TRBV28 and TRBJ1-3; possible D gene TRBD1, 5 bases. V dropped 1 base and J dropped 1 base, with 11 bases sitting between them. The V gene's germline CDR1 is MDHEN and CDR2 SYDVKM. The CDR3 consists of 16 residues. The CDR3 loop reads CASSLFGGGSGNTIYF. In DNA form, the CDR3 reads TGTGCCAGCAGTTTATTTGGGGGAGGATCTGGAAACACCATATATTTT.